The 24 T cell receptor beta chains reported below all come from one sample, sequenced in a study of cytomegalovirus exposure and HLA in healthy donors. The primer mix had 60 Vbeta and 13 Jbeta primers. Data came from immunoSEQ multiplex PCR; TCRdb stores just in-frame clones and leaves some out. This sample has approximately 140,000 clones; around 75% occur once, and the top ten carry 3.3%. Sequenced material: PBMCs. These receptors came from a middle-aged man in good health and CMV-seronegative.

CDR3: CASSPLRQEYSPLHF. In nucleotides, the CDR3 is TGTGCCAGCAGCCCTCTCAGACAGGAATATTCACCCCTCCACTTT. This sequence joins TRBV5-5 and TRBJ1-6, with D perhaps matching TRBD1 (6 bases). CDR3 size: 15 residues. CDR1 and CDR2 (germline): SGHKS, YYEKEE (reference sequence). Trimming removed 4 bases from V and 8 bases from J, with 16 bases in between.

The gene calls are TRBV4-1 and TRBJ2-7; D gene ambiguous. Trimming cost V 2 bases and J 3 bases, with 17 bases left between them. The CDR3 extends over 16 amino acids. In germline, CDR1 is MGHRA, CDR2 YSYEKL. The CDR3 nucleotides read TGCGCCAGCAGCCAAAGCTACAGCCGTCTTAACTACGAGCAGTACTTC. Protein product: CASSQSYSRLNYEQYF.

This chain connects TRBV7-3 to TRBJ2-5, with D tentatively TRBD1 (6 bases). The CDR3 covers 14 residues. The V gene's germline CDR1 is SGHTA and CDR2 FQGTGA. V lost 5 bases and J 5 bases, leaving 15 bases between the germline ends. This chain's CDR3 is CASSGWGPRETQYF. The DNA of the CDR3 is TGTGCCAGCAGCGGGTGGGGGCCACGGGAGACCCAGTACTTC.

The V call is TRBV4-3, the J call TRBJ2-7; perhaps TRBD2 as D (5 bases). The CDR3 contains 15 residues. Germline loops: CDR1 LGHNA, CDR2 YSLEER. Trimming took off 1 base at V and 0 bases at J, with 10 bases between the two ends. CDR3 region: CASSQARTLSYEQYF. CDR3 DNA sequence: TGCGCCAGCAGCCAAGCCAGGACTCTCTCCTACGAGCAGTACTTC.

In this sample, this clone turned up a few times. The chain is built from TRBV7-9 and TRBJ2-7, with D possibly matching TRBD2 (6 bases). CDR1 and CDR2 (germline): SEHNR, FQNEAQ (reference sequence). With 5 bases removed from V and 4 bases from J, the gap between germline ends came to 15 bases. The CDR3 runs 14 residues. The CDR3 DNA sequence: TGTGCCAGCAGCCACGGGACTCCTCCGTACGAGCAGTACTTC. This translates into CASSHGTPPYEQYF.

The rearrangement uses TRBV7-7 and TRBJ1-3; weak D call: TRBD1 (5 bases). The CDR3 length is 14 residues. Germline assignment: CDR1 SSHAT and CDR2 FNYEAQ (reference sequence). Trimming stripped 4 bases from V and 3 bases from J, with 10 bases between. CDR3 residues: CASSYDRIGNTIYF. The CDR3 bases are TGTGCCAGCAGCTACGACAGAATTGGAAACACCATATATTTT. Full variable domain (rest looked up from reference TRBV7-7 and TRBJ1-3): GAGVSQSPRYKVTKRGQDVTLRCDPISSHATLYWYQQALGQGPEFLTYFNYEAQPDKSGLPSDRFSAERPEGSISTLTIQRTEQRDSAMYRCASSYDRIGNTIYFGEGSWLTVV.

This clone showed up just once. The gene calls are TRBV5-4 and TRBJ2-7; 7 bases match TRBD1. The CDR3 runs 15 residues. Germline-derived CDR1 and CDR2 are SGHNT and YYREEE (reference sequence). The ends lost 4 bases at V and 0 bases at J; junction bases unmatched: 7. The CDR3 protein is CASSPDRDPSYEQYF. CDR3 nucleotides: TGTGCCAGCAGCCCCGACAGGGATCCCTCCTACGAGCAGTACTTC.

The rearrangement links TRBV7-9 to TRBJ1-6; no clear D gene. Deletions cut 3 bases from V and 8 bases from J, with 2 bases between. This CDR3 contains 11 residues. Germline assignment: CDR1 SEHNR and CDR2 FQNEAQ (reference sequence). The CDR3 is CASSFDSPLHF. As DNA, the CDR3 is TGTGCCAGCAGCTTCGATTCACCCCTCCACTTT. Using reference TRBV7-9 and TRBJ1-6 for the parts outside the CDR3, the full variable domain is DTGVSQNPRHKITKRGQNVTFRCDPISEHNRLYWYRQTLGQGPEFLTYFQNEAQLEKSRLLSDRFSAERPKGSFSTLEIQRTEQGDSAMYLCASSFDSPLHFGNGTRLTVT.

The rearrangement links TRBV19 to TRBJ1-1; 11 bases map to TRBD1. Germline lookup yields CDR1 LNHDA and CDR2 SQIVND (reference sequence). CDR3 size: 14 residues. Trimming at V came to 9 bases and at J to 2 bases, leaving 5 bases not matched to a gene. The chain's CDR3 is CASRDRGGNTEAFF. The CDR3 DNA reads TGTGCCAGCCGGGACAGGGGGGGAAACACTGAAGCTTTCTTT.

The rearrangement joins TRBV15 to TRBJ1-3; 7 bases fit TRBD1. The V gene end was trimmed by 3 bases and the J gene end by 9 bases; junction bases not matched to a gene: 17. The CDR3 runs 17 residues. From germline, CDR1 is LNHNV and CDR2 YYDKDF (reference sequence). Written as DNA, the CDR3 is TGTGCCACCAGCAGGGAGGATCGGACAGGAATACACCCCACCATATATTTT. It encodes CATSREDRTGIHPTIYF.

This sequence joins TRBV6-5 and TRBJ2-6, with D hard to call. Germline loops: CDR1 MNHEY, CDR2 SVGAGI. The CDR3 consists of 15 residues. V was pared by 6 bases and J by 0 bases, with 9 bases between. CDR3 loop: CASSPYSSGANVLTF. The CDR3 bases are TGTGCCAGCAGCCCCTACAGCTCTGGGGCCAACGTCCTGACTTTC.

About this clone itself: An end of the junction differs from the germline gene, which may be a read error. The chain links TRBV19 to TRBJ2-1; D might be TRBD2 (5 bases). Germline V gene sequence: CDR1 LNHDA, CDR2 SQIVND (reference sequence). The CDR3 covers 15 residues. The CDR3 loop reads CASSSERVPYSEQFF. The CDR3 DNA follows: TGTGCCAGTAGTAGTGAGAGGGTCCCCTACAGTGAGCAGTTCTTC. Full variable domain (missing parts from reference TRBV19 and TRBJ2-1): DGGITQSPKYLFRKEGQNVTLSCEQNLNHDAMYWYRQDPGQGLRLIYYSQIVNDFQKGDIAEGYSVSREKKESFPLTVTSAQKNPTAFYLCASSSERVPYSEQFFGPGTRLTVL.

The sample holds a few counts of this clone. V and J are TRBV5-1 and TRBJ2-1; D possibly corresponds to TRBD2 (5 bases). Per germline, CDR1 SGHRS and CDR2 YFSETQ. The CDR3 runs to 15 residues. Trimming removed 5 bases from V and 8 bases from J, with 20 bases in between. The CDR3 loop reads CASSTVDPRVDEQFF. CDR3 DNA: TGCGCCAGCAGTACTGTGGACCCGAGGGTAGATGAGCAGTTCTTC.

The chain couples TRBV27 to TRBJ1-2; D is ambiguous. CDR3 length: 14 amino acids. Trimming took off 5 bases at V and 8 bases at J, with 18 bases between the two ends. Germline V gene sequence: CDR1 MNHEY, CDR2 SMNVEV (reference sequence). The CDR3 sequence is CASSLYGRERGYTF. For the CDR3, the DNA is TGTGCCAGCAGTCTCTATGGGAGGGAGAGAGGCTACACCTTC.

This chain links TRBV2 with TRBJ1-6; TRBD1 might be the D (6 bases). CDR1 SNHLY and CDR2 FYNNEI come from the germline V gene. V lost 10 bases to trimming and J lost 3 bases, with 19 bases between them. This CDR3 is 16 amino acids long. The CDR3 sequence: CATKPPGQIYNSPLHF. In DNA form, the CDR3 reads TGTGCCACAAAGCCCCCCGGACAGATCTATAATTCACCCCTCCACTTT. The full variable domain, completed using reference TRBV2 and TRBJ1-6, is EPEVTQTPSHQVTQMGQEVILRCVPISNHLYFYWYRQILGQKVEFLVSFYNNEISEKSEIFDDQFSVERPDGSNFTLKIRSTKLEDSAMYFCATKPPGQIYNSPLHFGNGTRLTVT.

The chain recombines TRBV29-1 with TRBJ2-7; D is undetermined. Trimming shortened V by 5 bases and J by 0 bases, and 8 bases separated the two germline ends. Germline lookup yields CDR1 SQVTM and CDR2 ANQGSEA. The CDR3 is 12 residues long. This CDR3 is CSVLILSYEQYF. The CDR3 DNA reads TGCAGCGTTCTCATACTCTCCTACGAGCAGTACTTC.

The V call is TRBV18, the J call TRBJ1-3, with TRBD1 matching over 8 bases. The CDR3 spans 15 residues. With 6 bases clipped from V and 2 bases from J, the junction kept 6 bases outside the gene matches. The germline CDR1 and CDR2 sequences are KGHSH and LQKENI. CDR3: CASSSDRGTGNTIYF. CDR3 in DNA: TGTGCCAGCTCGTCCGACAGGGGTACTGGAAACACCATATATTTT.

With respect to this clone: At one of its ends the junction is not consistent with the germline gene, which may arise from a read error. The genes are TRBV28 and TRBJ1-4; possible D gene TRBD1, 5 bases. CDR3 size: 14 residues. CDR1 is MDHEN and CDR2 is SYDVKM in the germline V gene. CDR3: CAGSLSGTNEKLFF. CDR3 sequence (DNA): TGTGCCGGCAGTTTATCAGGGACTAATGAAAAACTGTTTTTT.

The chain uses TRBV27 and TRBJ2-7; TRBD1 matches 7 bases. Unmatched junction bases numbered 8, after V lost 3 bases and J lost 0 bases. Germline CDR1 reads MNHEY; CDR2 reads SMNVEV (reference sequence). The CDR3 spans 16 residues. CDR3 loop: CASSFSFGDSSYEQYF. DNA for the CDR3: TGTGCCAGCAGTTTCTCCTTTGGGGACAGCTCCTACGAGCAGTACTTC.

This clone was seen a few times. The CDR3 spells CASSYSGLDGYTF. The DNA of the CDR3 is TGTGCCAGCAGTTACTCGGGACTCGATGGCTACACCTTC. The V and J genes are TRBV6-6 and TRBJ1-2; perhaps TRBD1 as D (5 bases). The V gene lost 0 bases and the J gene lost 6 bases, with 8 bases spanning the gap. Looked up from germline, CDR1 is MNHNY and CDR2 is SVGAGI (reference sequence). CDR3 length: 13 amino acids.

This clone was recorded a few times. The chain links TRBV19 to TRBJ1-1; D is unresolved. Germline V gene lookup returns CDR1 LNHDA and CDR2 SQIVND (reference sequence). Trimming cost V 2 bases and J 0 bases, with 7 bases left between them. This CDR3 comprises 14 residues. CDR3 region: CASSITGLNTEAFF. The CDR3 nucleotides read TGTGCCAGTAGTATAACCGGGTTGAACACTGAAGCTTTCTTT. The whole variable domain, remainder taken from reference TRBV19 and TRBJ1-1, is DGGITQSPKYLFRKEGQNVTLSCEQNLNHDAMYWYRQDPGQGLRLIYYSQIVNDFQKGDIAEGYSVSREKKESFPLTVTSAQKNPTAFYLCASSITGLNTEAFFGQGTRLTVV.

This chain joins TRBV7-3 and TRBJ1-2, with 7 bases aligning to TRBD1. Germline lookup yields CDR1 SGHTA and CDR2 FQGTGA. The V and J ends lost 0 bases and 6 bases, in that order; junction bases with no gene match: 4. The CDR3 is made up of 14 amino acids. The CDR3 reads CASSLTPGGHGYTF. CDR3 bases: TGTGCCAGCAGCTTAACCCCAGGGGGTCATGGCTACACCTTC.

V gene TRBV2 combines with J gene TRBJ2-3, with D possibly being TRBD1 (6 bases). CDR1 and CDR2 (germline): SNHLY, FYNNEI. The V end lost 3 bases, the J end lost 7 bases, and 8 bases lay between the germline ends. This CDR3 has 12 residues. CDR3 nucleotide sequence: TGTGCCAGCAGTGAGGACAGTAATACGCAGTATTTT. It translates to CASSEDSNTQYF.

The chain carries TRBV5-6 and TRBJ1-1; a weak D match, TRBD1 (6 bases). CDR3 length equals 14 residues. Trimming stripped 2 bases from V and 1 base from J, with 9 bases between. The germline gives CDR1 SGHDT, CDR2 YYEEEE. The CDR3 protein is CASSFRTENTEAFF. DNA of the CDR3: TGTGCCAGCAGCTTCCGGACAGAGAACACTGAAGCTTTCTTT. The full variable domain, in which reference TRBV5-6 and TRBJ1-1 provide the parts outside the CDR3, is DAGVTQSPTHLIKTRGQQVTLRCSPKSGHDTVSWYQQALGQGPQFIFQYYEEEERQRGNFPDRFSGHQFPNYSSELNVNALLLGDSALYLCASSFRTENTEAFFGQGTRLTVV.